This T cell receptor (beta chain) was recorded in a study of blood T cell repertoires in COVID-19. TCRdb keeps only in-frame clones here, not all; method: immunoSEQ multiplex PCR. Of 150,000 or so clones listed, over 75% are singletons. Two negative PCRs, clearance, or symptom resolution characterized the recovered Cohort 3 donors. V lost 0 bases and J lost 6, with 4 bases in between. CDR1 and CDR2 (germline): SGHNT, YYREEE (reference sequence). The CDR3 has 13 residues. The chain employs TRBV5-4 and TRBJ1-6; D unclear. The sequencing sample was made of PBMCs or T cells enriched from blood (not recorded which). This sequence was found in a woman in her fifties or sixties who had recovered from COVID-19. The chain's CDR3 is CASSLDSNSPLHF. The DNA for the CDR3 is TGTGCCAGCAGCTTGGACAGTAATTCACCCCTCCACTTT. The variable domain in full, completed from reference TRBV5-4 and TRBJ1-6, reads ETGVTQSPTHLIKTRGQQVTLRCSSQSGHNTVSWYQQALGQGPQFIFQYYREEENGRGNFPPRFSGLQFPNYSSELNVNALELDDSALYLCASSLDSNSPLHFGNGTRLTVT.